This T cell receptor beta chain stems from a study of response to subunit inactivated influenza vaccine. This CDR3 has 13 amino acids. Per germline, CDR1 SGHTA and CDR2 FQGNSA. The V end lost 5 bases, the J end lost 2 bases, and 10 bases lay between the germline ends. Broader study findings: There was a suggestion from the authors that each seasonal influenza vaccination recruits few new T cells.

TCRdb recomputed calls from the RT-PCR reads with MiXCR, one row per CDR3 protein. The sample lists under 950,000 distinct CDR3 sequences, around 20% occurring once. This clonotype was detected a few times. Its target is unknown. V usage is TRBV7-2 and J usage is TRBJ2-7; D remains unclear. The receptor comes from a man between 45 and 60 years old who received an inactivated influenza vaccine. The sample here was PBMCs from blood, taken about 5 days after vaccination. CDR3: CASSPSNTYEQYF. CDR3 DNA sequence: TGTGCCAGCAGCCCCAGTAACACCTACGAGCAGTACTTC.